The 16 T cell receptor beta chains presented below share a single source sample, sequenced in a study of blood T cell repertoires in COVID-19 (TCRdb year 2020). Library method: the immunoSEQ multiplex PCR assay. TCRdb's version of the immuneACCESS table is confined to in-frame rearrangements and falls short of the full clone set. An unresolved V gene accounts for under half of the shortfall where checked; the remainder is of unknown origin. The sample profile shows about 160,000 clones; around 92% of them were found once. Jointly, the top ten make up 2.5% to 3% of the sample. The sequenced material came from peripheral blood. The receptors here all came from a man aged 55-75 years with acute or convalescent COVID-19.

The V call is TRBV5-1, the J call TRBJ1-1, with D possibly being TRBD1 (5 bases). The germline CDR1 and CDR2 sequences are SGHRS and YFSETQ. The CDR3 has 17 residues. V shed 0 bases and J shed 0 bases, with 15 bases lying between them. The CDR3 DNA is TGCGCCAGCAGCTTGGTTGGGGGGTCGCGGATGAACACTGAAGCTTTCTTT. The encoded protein is CASSLVGGSRMNTEAFF.

The chain employs TRBV2 and TRBJ1-5; no definite D call. The V and J ends lost 8 bases and 6 bases respectively, with 14 bases between them. Germline CDR1 reads SNHLY; CDR2 reads FYNNEI. This CDR3 has 13 amino acids. CDR3 sequence reads: CASGGDGGQPQHF. CDR3 coding DNA: TGTGCCAGCGGCGGGGATGGCGGTCAGCCCCAGCATTTT.

This clone appeared once. The chain uses TRBV5-1 and TRBJ1-2, with 12 nucleotides matching TRBD1. Germline-derived CDR1 and CDR2 are SGHRS and YFSETQ. This CDR3 has 16 residues. The junction had 7 bases not matched to a gene; V was cut back by 0 bases and J by 7 bases. CDR3 sequence (DNA): TGCGCCAGCAGCTTGGTCCCGGGACAGGGGGCTGGTGGCTACACCTTC. Its protein product is CASSLVPGQGAGGYTF. The variable domain in full, with the rest retrieved from reference TRBV5-1 and TRBJ1-2, is KAGVTQTPRYLIKTRGQQVTLSCSPISGHRSVSWYQQTPGQGLQFLFEYFSETQRNKGNFPGRFSGRQFSNSRSEMNVSTLELGDSALYLCASSLVPGQGAGGYTFGSGTRLTVV.

The chain links TRBV10-3 to TRBJ2-1; 8 bases align to TRBD1. The length of the CDR3 is 13 residues. The germline V gene has CDR1 ENHRY and CDR2 SYGVKD. The V and J ends lost 10 bases and 5 bases, in that order; junction bases with no gene match: 7. This chain's CDR3 is CATGQGVDNEQFF. CDR3 DNA sequence: TGTGCCACCGGACAGGGTGTAGACAATGAGCAGTTCTTC.

The chain is built from TRBV27 and TRBJ1-5; tentatively, D is TRBD1 (6 bases). The CDR3 length is 14 residues. V was cut by 6 bases and J by 6 bases, with 15 bases left in between. Germline V gene sequence: CDR1 MNHEY, CDR2 SMNVEV (reference sequence). The CDR3, as DNA: TGTGCCAGCAGCTCCCAGGGGACCTTTCAGCCCCAGCATTTT. Residues: CASSSQGTFQPQHF.

This rearrangement joins TRBV7-2 to TRBJ2-1, with a possible D match to TRBD1 (5 bases). This CDR3 is 14 amino acids long. CDR1 and CDR2 (germline): SGHTA, FQGNSA. V shed 2 bases and J shed 8 bases, with 13 bases lying between them. This CDR3 reads CASSLIGAPDEQFF. The CDR3 DNA sequence: TGTGCCAGCAGCTTAATAGGGGCGCCCGATGAGCAGTTCTTC.

The count of this clone is one. The genes are TRBV25-1 and TRBJ1-4; 7 nucleotides line up with TRBD1. Germline CDR1 is MGHDK and CDR2 is SYGVNS. The CDR3 totals 15 residues. The ends lost 6 bases at V and 8 bases at J; junction bases unmatched: 12. The CDR3 spells CASRRGTGAIEKLFF. In nucleotides, the CDR3 is TGTGCCAGCAGGAGAGGAACAGGGGCAATAGAAAAACTGTTTTTT.

This chain's CDR3 is CASSPRGTAAEKLFF. CDR3 DNA sequence: TGTGCCAGCTCCCCACGGGGGACAGCTGCCGAAAAACTGTTTTTT. The V call is TRBV6-6, the J call TRBJ1-4, with 7 nucleotides matching TRBD1. CDR3 length: 15 amino acids. Germline trimming cut 8 bases from V and 8 bases from J; bases unmatched to any gene: 14. Germline CDR1 is MNHNY and CDR2 is SVGAGI (reference sequence).

The V call is TRBV2, the J call TRBJ2-2, with 7 bases identical to TRBD1. The CDR3 runs to 17 residues. J gave up 1 base and V 7 bases, and 12 bases lay outside the gene matches. CDR1 and CDR2 from the germline V gene are SNHLY and FYNNEI. CDR3 sequence reads: CASTKRGGQWNTGELFF. CDR3 nucleotides: TGTGCCAGCACCAAAAGAGGGGGACAGTGGAACACCGGGGAGCTGTTTTTT.

The chain employs TRBV6-5 and TRBJ2-6; D perhaps matches TRBD1 (5 bases). CDR1 MNHEY and CDR2 SVGAGI come from the germline V gene. V was trimmed by 5 bases and J by 2 bases, leaving 10 bases between them. This CDR3 region has 15 residues. The CDR3 DNA follows: TGTGCCAGCAGTCTCCTCAGGGCTGGGGCCAACGTCCTGACTTTC. Amino acid sequence: CASSLLRAGANVLTF.

The V call is TRBV18, the J call TRBJ2-3; D ambiguous. The CDR3 contains 13 residues. Trimming stripped 2 bases from V and 2 bases from J, with 5 bases between. Germline CDR1 and CDR2: KGHSH and LQKENI. The CDR3 coding sequence is TGTGCCAGCTCACCAGCTACCACAGATACGCAGTATTTT. This translates into CASSPATTDTQYF.

The chain combines TRBV4-3 with TRBJ2-2, with TRBD2 matching over 8 bases. The CDR3 totals 15 residues. V was clipped by 1 base and J by 6 bases; unmatched bases: 4. CDR1 is LGHNA and CDR2 is YSLEER in the germline V gene. CDR3 nucleotides: TGCGCCAGCAGCCAAGTCCGGGGGGGCCCCGGGGAGCTGTTTTTT. Its translation is CASSQVRGGPGELFF.

The gene calls are TRBV5-5 and TRBJ1-5; 8 nucleotides match TRBD1. The CDR3 has 15 residues. Per germline, CDR1 SGHKS and CDR2 YYEKEE (reference sequence). V was pared by 4 bases and J by 6 bases, with 9 bases of the junction left unmatched. The CDR3 bases are TGTGCCAGCAGCGAAGACAGGGGTGGTAGTCAGCCCCAGCATTTT. Translating it yields CASSEDRGGSQPQHF.

The chain recombines TRBV6-5 with TRBJ2-2; 9 nucleotides agree with TRBD1. The CDR3 consists of 14 residues. From germline, CDR1 is MNHEY and CDR2 SVGAGI. The J segment lost 5 bases and the V segment lost 11 bases, leaving 9 bases of the junction unmatched. The CDR3 coding sequence is TGTGCCTCACAAAGGACAGGGGATACCGGGGAGCTGTTTTTT. It encodes CASQRTGDTGELFF.

The genes are TRBV9 and TRBJ1-1; 8 bases agree with TRBD1. The CDR3 is made up of 14 amino acids. Trimming removed 7 bases from V and 1 base from J; junction bases left unmatched: 6. Germline CDR1 is SGDLS and CDR2 is YYNGEE. The CDR3 sequence: CASARDRQNTEAFF. DNA of the CDR3: TGTGCCAGCGCCCGGGACAGGCAGAACACTGAAGCTTTCTTT.

V gene TRBV4-3 combines with J gene TRBJ1-1; D is possibly TRBD1 (6 bases). Germline V gene lookup returns CDR1 LGHNA and CDR2 YSLEER. Trimming took 5 bases from V and 5 from J, leaving 12 bases between them. This CDR3 region has 13 residues. In DNA form, the CDR3 reads TGCGCCAGCAGCAATAGGGGGGGGACTGAAGCTTTCTTT. This codes for CASSNRGGTEAFF.